The 19 T cell receptor beta chains reported below all come from one sample, sequenced in a study of blood T cell repertoires in COVID-19. The repertoire was sequenced with immunoSEQ multiplex PCR; TCRdb's copy has only in-frame clones and lacks some. This repertoire shows approximately 260,000 clones, more than 80% found once; its top ten account for 3% to 4%. The specimen was peripheral blood. These receptors were taken from a middle-aged woman with acute or convalescent COVID-19.

This clone was seen only a few times. The CDR3 DNA sequence: TGTGCCATCAGTGTACAGGTCAAGCGAGGCAACGTCCTGACTTTC. Amino acid sequence: CAISVQVKRGNVLTF. This chain joins TRBV10-3 and TRBJ2-6, with D perhaps matching TRBD1 (5 bases). From germline, CDR1 is ENHRY and CDR2 SYGVKD. This CDR3 region has 15 residues. The V and J ends lost 4 bases and 9 bases respectively, with 16 bases between them.

This sequence joins TRBV7-8 and TRBJ1-5; TRBD1 matches 11 bases. Germline V gives CDR1 SGHVS, CDR2 FQNEAQ. J lost 6 bases, V lost 1 base, and 2 bases had no gene match. The CDR3 covers 15 residues. The DNA of the CDR3 is TGTGCCAGCAGCTTAGATGGGACAGGGGGTCAGCCCCAGCATTTT. It encodes CASSLDGTGGQPQHF.

This chain joins TRBV10-2 and TRBJ2-3; 11 nucleotides match TRBD2. The V gene's germline CDR1 is WSHSY and CDR2 SAAADI. Trimming at V came to 6 bases and at J to 0 bases, leaving 14 bases not matched to a gene. CDR3 length equals 19 residues. The DNA for the CDR3 is TGCGCCAGCAGGATACTAGCGGGGGTTAGCCGTTCTAGCACAGATACGCAGTATTTT. Protein sequence: CASRILAGVSRSSTDTQYF.

CDR3 region: CASSQGGNQPQHF. CDR3 coding DNA: TGTGCCAGCAGCCAAGGGGGCAATCAGCCCCAGCATTTT. This chain connects TRBV6-5 to TRBJ1-5, with D maybe TRBD1 (5 bases). The ends were cut back, 6 bases at V and 2 bases at J, with 8 bases in the middle. Germline V gene data show CDR1 as MNHEY and CDR2 as SVGAGI. The CDR3 spans 13 residues.

This chain joins TRBV4-2 and TRBJ2-3, with 7 bases lining up with TRBD1. CDR3 size: 17 residues. With V trimmed by 3 bases and J by 2 bases, 11 bases remained unmatched. Germline-derived CDR1 and CDR2 are LGHNA and YNFKEQ. The chain's CDR3 is CASSQASGTENTDTQYF. CDR3 in DNA: TGTGCCAGCAGCCAGGCCTCCGGGACAGAGAACACAGATACGCAGTATTTT.

In DNA, the CDR3 is TGTGCCAGCAGCCCCGGACAGGTTCTAAATTCACCCCTCCACTTT. It yields the protein CASSPGQVLNSPLHF. The V call is TRBV9, the J call TRBJ1-6; 7 bases match TRBD1. The junction had 8 bases not matched to a gene; V was cut back by 4 bases and J by 7 bases. CDR3 length: 15 amino acids. Germline-derived CDR1 and CDR2 are SGDLS and YYNGEE.

The genes are TRBV2 and TRBJ2-5; D perhaps matches TRBD2 (5 bases). CDR3 length: 14 residues. In germline, CDR1 is SNHLY, CDR2 FYNNEI. Trimming shortened V by 3 bases and J by 2 bases, and 10 bases separated the two germline ends. This chain's CDR3 is CASSETGYQETQYF. The CDR3 bases are TGTGCCAGCAGTGAGACGGGGTATCAAGAGACCCAGTACTTC.

This chain links TRBV20-1 with TRBJ1-1, with D perhaps matching TRBD1 (6 bases). CDR3 size: 13 residues. Germline-derived CDR1 and CDR2 are DFQATT and SNEGSKA (reference sequence). V was shortened by 3 bases and J by 5 bases, with 13 bases between the two germline ends. In DNA form, the CDR3 reads TGCAGTGCTAGTGGGTCAGGGGAGACTGAAGCTTTCTTT. Protein sequence: CSASGSGETEAFF.

A note on this clone: The junction departs from the called germline gene at one end, perhaps through a read error. The chain is built from TRBV2 and TRBJ1-5, with 8 bases lining up with TRBD1. The length of the CDR3 is 16 residues. CDR1 and CDR2 (germline): SNHLY, FYNNEI. The DNA for the CDR3 is TGTGCCAGCAGCGAAGACAGGGGTGTAAGCAATCAGCCCCAGCATTTT. Protein: CASSEDRGVSNQPQHF.

This clone came up once. The chain carries TRBV5-1 and TRBJ2-1; 12 bases are a match to TRBD2. CDR1 and CDR2 from the germline V gene are SGHRS and YFSETQ. The CDR3 length is 16 residues. The ends lost 1 base at V and 9 bases at J; junction bases unmatched: 8. The CDR3 region is CASSLSLAGGLGEQFF. The CDR3 nucleotides are TGCGCCAGCAGCTTGTCCCTAGCGGGGGGGCTTGGTGAGCAGTTCTTC.

The CDR3 protein is CASSQTELYNSPLHF. The CDR3 coding sequence is TGTGCCAGCAGCCAGACAGAGCTTTATAATTCACCCCTCCACTTT. The chain recombines TRBV6-5 with TRBJ1-6; D perhaps matches TRBD1 (5 bases). V gave up 6 bases and J gave up 4 bases, with 13 bases separating them. CDR3 length equals 15 residues. CDR1 and CDR2 (germline): MNHEY, SVGAGI.

The genes are TRBV7-9 and TRBJ1-2, with no clear D. Trimming shortened V by 3 bases and J by 2 bases, and 4 bases separated the two germline ends. Germline V CDR1 and CDR2: SEHNR, FQNEAQ (reference sequence). The CDR3 consists of 12 residues. The CDR3 loop reads CASSFINYGYTF. The CDR3 bases are TGTGCCAGCAGCTTTATAAACTATGGCTACACCTTC.

The V call is TRBV24-1, the J call TRBJ1-2; 8 positions agree with TRBD1. Germline loops: CDR1 KGHDR, CDR2 SFDVKD. The CDR3 length is 17 residues. Trimming took 1 base from V and 8 from J; bases not matched to a gene: 14. For the CDR3, the DNA is TGTGCCACCAGTGATTTTCTGCGGACAGGGTCGTTACGCGGCTACACCTTC. Its protein product is CATSDFLRTGSLRGYTF.

The CDR3 protein is CASAVAGGLGDTQYF. Here the CDR3 DNA reads TGCGCCAGCGCAGTAGCGGGGGGCCTGGGAGATACGCAGTATTTT. The rearrangement joins TRBV5-1 to TRBJ2-3; 10 nucleotides line up with TRBD2. Germline CDR1 reads SGHRS; CDR2 reads YFSETQ. Unmatched junction bases numbered 10, after V lost 7 bases and J lost 5 bases. The CDR3 runs to 15 residues.

V is TRBV12-5 and J is TRBJ1-5; possibly TRBD1 for D (5 bases). The CDR3 is 18 amino acids. CDR1 is LGHNT and CDR2 is FRNRAP in the germline V gene. V lost 2 bases, J lost 4 bases, and 21 bases lay in between. CDR3 bases: TGTGCTAGTGGTTTGACACCCGATGGCAGGGTCGAGAATCAGCCCCAGCATTTT. Protein product: CASGLTPDGRVENQPQHF.

The chain has TRBV2 and TRBJ1-2; no firm D call. The CDR3 is 13 residues long. V was shortened by 4 bases and J by 2 bases, with 8 bases between the two germline ends. Germline V lookup: CDR1 SNHLY, CDR2 FYNNEI. The CDR3 DNA reads TGTGCCAGCAGTGTTTCAGTGAACTATGGCTACACCTTC. Translation: CASSVSVNYGYTF.

The genes are TRBV5-1 and TRBJ1-5; 7 positions agree with TRBD1. Germline values: CDR1 SGHRS, CDR2 YFSETQ. V was clipped by 4 bases and J by 0 bases; unmatched bases: 4. The CDR3 has 15 residues. As DNA, the CDR3 is TGCGCCAGCAGCCGGACAGGCAATAGCAATCAGCCCCAGCATTTT. As protein: CASSRTGNSNQPQHF. Complete variable domain (other parts from reference TRBV5-1 and TRBJ1-5): KAGVTQTPRYLIKTRGQQVTLSCSPISGHRSVSWYQQTPGQGLQFLFEYFSETQRNKGNFPGRFSGRQFSNSRSEMNVSTLELGDSALYLCASSRTGNSNQPQHFGDGTRLSIL.

The J gene is TRBJ2-4, the V gene TRBV21-1; TRBD2, the table's D call, lacks a check against the DNA. TRBV21-1 is tagged as a pseudogene. The length of the CDR3 is 17 residues. CDR3 region: CASSKTWQRLAKNIQYF. Here the CDR3 DNA reads TGTGCCAGCAGCAAAACGTGGCAGAGACTAGCCAAAAACATTCAGTACTTC.

The chain links TRBV30 to TRBJ1-2; 8 nucleotides agree with TRBD1. The V segment lost 4 bases and the J segment 3 bases; nucleotides outside the gene matches: 10. The CDR3 covers 15 residues. Per the germline V gene, CDR1 is GTSNPN and CDR2 is SVGIG (reference sequence). The CDR3 is CAWKNQGARHYGYTF. The CDR3, as DNA: TGTGCCTGGAAGAACCAGGGGGCGCGACACTATGGCTACACCTTC.